This TCR beta chain was recorded in a study of OX40 agonist ivuxolimab in advanced cancers. Regarding the complete study: Ivuxolimab was a fully human IgG2 agonistic monoclonal antibody targeting the costimulatory receptor OX40 (CD134). Intravenous ivuxolimab was administered to patients every 2 weeks at six dose levels: 0.01, 0.1, 0.3, 1.5, 3 and 10 mg/kg. Among the approximately 50 dose-escalation patients, 19 had hepatocellular carcinoma, some 15 melanoma, 9 renal cell carcinoma and 9 head and neck cancer. A male proportion of 82.7% and a mean age of approximately 62 years, ranging from roughly 23 to 90, were recorded for the dose-escalation cohort. Prior anti-PD-1, anti-PD-L1 or anti-CTLA-4 therapy was permitted, and 30% to 45% of dose-escalation patients had received checkpoint inhibitors. Partial responses occurred in three dose-escalation patients: two with cutaneous melanoma and one with hepatocellular carcinoma. The purpose of peripheral TCRbeta sequencing was to test whether ivuxolimab changed TCR sequence diversity and led to clonal T-cell expansion. The monotherapy dose-escalation portion (N ≈ 52 patients) of the phase I ivuxolimab trial is reported in the paper.

The trial excluded patients who had a history of autoimmune disease or were on systemic immunosuppression. In every dose cohort, peripheral blood was drawn for TCR sequencing at baseline, cycle 4 day 1, and cycle 7 day 1. Samples came from an open-label, multicenter, first-in-human phase I dose-escalation trial of ivuxolimab. Adults with locally advanced or metastatic head and neck squamous cell, hepatocellular, melanoma or renal cell carcinoma were enrolled in the trial. Before TCR sequencing, CD4+ and CD8+ T cells were separately sorted from peripheral blood. Trimming takes 5 bases off V and 8 bases off J; junction bases not matched to a gene: 10. Measured from the cysteine to the phenylalanine, the CDR3 is 15 residues long. Here the CDR3 DNA is all that survives: 45 bases in frame from base 1. From the germline V gene, CDR1 is MDHEN and CDR2 is SYDVKM. Turning to this clone: The clone's antigen remains unknown. No clone much larger than this one lies a single base away; base qualities are absent.

Beyond this particular receptor, the publication reports: On average, CD8+ T cells showed more expanded clones than CD4+ T cells after ivuxolimab. Low levels of normalized T-cell clonal expansion were also seen in some nonresponding patients. In partial responders in the 0.1-3.0 mg/kg groups, normalized peripheral clonal expansion was found to be among the lowest, especially among CD8+ T cells. Clonal expansion of both CD4+ and CD8+ blood T cells was observed from baseline to week 6 at doses 0.1 to 3.0 mg/kg. Antigen specificity was not determined for the clonally expanded peripheral T cells.

For sequencing of the TCRbeta CDR3 region, genomic DNA was extracted from the sorted cells. The immunoSEQ Assay was used for sequencing of TCRbeta CDR3 regions. TCRdb took over this immuneACCESS table, retaining in-frame rearrangements with V and J assigned. Such tables are incomplete; in checked studies, under half of the missing clones stem from an unresolved V gene, and the remainder is unexplained. Within this sample are tens of thousands of clones, with 75% to 90% of them counted one time only. Less than 2.5% of the sample goes to the ten largest clones. Material: CD4+ or CD8+ T cells sorted from blood, obtained in a trial of the OX40 agonist ivuxolimab. The TCR sequence derives from an adult with an advanced solid tumor such as melanoma, head and neck, liver or kidney cancer. The sequence joins TRBV28 to TRBJ2-5; 11 central bases correspond to TRBD2. The CDR3 region has the sequence CASSPGLAGSGTQYF. The DNA sequence is given as TGTGCCAGCAGTCCAGGACTAGCGGGCTCAGGAACCCAGTACTTC.